This T cell receptor (beta chain) was recorded in a study of regulatory T cells in long-lasting Graves disease (dated by TCRdb to about 2021). Concerning the study at large: Newly diagnosed Graves' disease patients had taken antithyroid drugs for less than 3 months. The study was registered as a clinical trial and conducted in China. A total of some 33 samples were covered by TCR sequencing, comprising some 13 persistent and around 20 newly diagnosed Graves' disease patients. Persistent Graves' disease patients were compared with newly diagnosed Graves' disease patients by peripheral blood TCR sequencing and RNA sequencing.

To prepare the library, multiplex PCR was applied. Sequencing used an Illumina HiSeq 4000. iRepertoire HTBI primers and Arm-PCR amplification of CDR3 regions were used to construct TCR beta libraries. Before sequencing, the PCR products underwent gel purification. On the authors' methods: A total of roughly 58 TRBV and under 15 TRBJ segments were identified across samples and were used for gene usage analysis of CDR3 amino acid clonotypes. Filtered high-quality paired reads were merged into contigs using COPE and FqMerger. Contigs were aligned with BLAST to IMGT TRBV, TRBD and TRBJ reference genes, and CDR3 was defined per IMGT. Highly expanded clones were defined as clonotypes with a frequency above 0.1%. Shannon entropy served as the measure of repertoire diversity, while the Gini coefficient captured V-J evenness. A clonotype found in more than one individual was treated as public. The raw public reads went through TCRdb reprocessing: fastp at Q25, MiXCR clone calling, in-frame beta chains kept. Each CDR3 protein appears once, grouped with its most common genes and DNA. The V and J calls follow TCRdb's processing rather than the paper's. The sample table shows hundreds of thousands of distinct CDR3 sequences, and roughly 14% are seen once. The ten largest make up about 10% of the sample.

This clonotype was observed a few times. No cognate antigen has been identified for it. No base qualities exist here, and no much larger clone lies one base off it. The time point label of this sample denotes: newly diagnosed GD, antithyroid drugs for less than 3 months. RNA was extracted from PBMCs in TRIzol for both TCR sequencing and RNA sequencing. The diagnosis of Graves' disease followed American Thyroid Association guidelines. Recruitment of patients was carried out at an endocrinology department in Xi'an, China. From each patient, around 9.3 milliliters of peripheral blood was collected into an EDTA anticoagulant tube. Ficoll Paque Plus density gradient separation was used to isolate PBMCs, and no additional T cell sorting was done. RNA quality was checked with an Agilent 2100 Bioanalyzer and agarose gel, and concentration with a NanoDrop 2000. Spanning cysteine to phenylalanine, the CDR3 consists of 13 amino acids. Kept here is only the CDR3 DNA, which spans 39 bases and is read in frame from base 1. The germline V gene (reference sequence) gives CDR1 as GTSNPN and CDR2 as SVGIG. At the junction V is shortened by 6 bases and J by 0 bases, with 9 bases in between.

Results and caveats for the whole study, not just this receptor: Compared with newly diagnosed patients, persistent Graves' disease patients had lower TCR Shannon entropy and fewer highly expanded clones, which suggests clonal expansion. As a limitation, the authors acknowledged that the small sample size may reduce accuracy. Peripheral blood alone was examined, since thyroid tissue, which constituted the primary lesion, could not be accessed. TRBV28, TRBJ1-2 and TRBJ2-5 were preferentially used in persistent disease, while TRBV20-1 and TRBJ2-1 were favored in newly diagnosed disease. Sequencing and analysis were limited to the TCR beta chain. Persistent patients shared more public clonotypes among themselves (roughly 2,700) than newly diagnosed patients did (approximately 870).

The sample was also reused in another study, on T cells in Graves' hyperthyroidism and ophthalmopathy. That second publication adds: Stable Graves' hyperthyroidism was defined as the absence of progression to ophthalmopathy over 18 months of follow-up. Hyperthyroidism patients were aged 18 to 65 years and newly diagnosed, with disease duration of less than 2 months. Patients with uncontrolled infections, other autoimmune diseases, pregnancy or lactation were excluded. Diagnoses were established on the basis of clinical symptoms, serum thyroxine and TRAb, thyroid ultrasound, and orbital computed tomography. A first-round RT-PCR of the TCR CDR3 used the HTBI primer set with the Qiagen OneStep RT-PCR kit. Most expanded thyroid clonotypes (frequency above 0.001) were also found in blood, which suggests that blood repertoires may mirror thyroid immune responses. A model built on a 13 V-J signature distinguished ophthalmopathy from stable hyperthyroidism, reaching around 90% sensitivity and 81.08% specificity in cross-validation and 80%/75% in testing. In validation, the model predicted progression to ophthalmopathy with about 71% sensitivity and approximately 78% specificity, a median of 6.5 months before onset. TCR V-J signatures able to tell the groups apart were searched for in a discovery cohort of 90 to 100 patients, of whom more than 40 had Graves' ophthalmopathy and 57 had stable Graves' hyperthyroidism. Prospective prediction of ophthalmopathy was tested in an independent validation cohort consisting of 18 hyperthyroidism patients and over 15 patients who later progressed to ophthalmopathy. The approximately 100 discovery patients were randomly divided into training and test sets at a 7:3 ratio. Thyroid tissue and blood T-cell repertoires from six Graves' hyperthyroidism patients were also compared in the study. After sampling, hyperthyroidism patients received methimazole starting at 30 mg daily, and ophthalmopathy patients received high-dose intravenous methylprednisolone. Libraries were constructed in a second round of multiplex PCR, after which size selection and purification were performed. Sequencing of the libraries was done on an Illumina HiSeq2000 using paired-end 100 bp reads. Raw data were processed with SOAPnuke, discarding reads with adapters, uncalled bases, mean Phred below 15, or no exact constant-primer or identifier match. COPE v1.2.5 was used to merge the high-quality paired reads, and each unique nucleotide sequence was defined as a clonotype. MiTCR v1.1 was used to align clonotypes to the IMGT TRBV, TRBD and TRBJ reference segments. Analysis was restricted to V-J combinations with a frequency above 0.0001, which covered about 99% of repertoires. The TCS score was defined as F50 (clonal expansion) divided by E x V (chaos), with BLOSUM62-based TCRdist calculated between CDR3 peptides within each V-J. Welch's t-statistics and random forest reduced fewer than 600 V-J features to fewer than 15, which were used in a naive Bayes classifier (R e1071). No statistical method was used to fix the sample size in advance, and group allocation was not hidden from the investigators. According to the paper, TCR Vbeta CDR3 sequencing was carried out on more than 120 peripheral blood samples, which came from approximately 41 ophthalmopathy, roughly 75 hyperthyroidism and some 17 progressor patients.

The sequences come from peripheral blood mononuclear cells (PBMCs), collected at new diagnosis, from a patient treated with antithyroid drugs. This clonotype was obtained from a man in his thirties or forties with Graves disease. Donor details come from another sample of the same person, matched by shared clones. The chain is assembled from TRBV30 and TRBJ1-3; the D gene is not confidently resolved. The CDR3 has the sequence CACSSYSGNTIYF. The DNA sequence is given as TGTGCCTGCTCGTCGTACTCTGGAAACACCATATATTTT.